These 18 T cell receptor beta chains were all obtained from the same sample, sequenced in a study of cytomegalovirus exposure and HLA in healthy donors. Primers for the PCR totalled 60 Vbeta and 13 Jbeta. Libraries were prepared by immunoSEQ multiplex PCR; TCRdb keeps only in-frame clonotypes and omits some of them. The sample records some 99,000 clones, less than 85% being singletons. Material: PBMCs. These receptors were taken from a male donor in good health and CMV-seronegative.

The rearrangement uses TRBV4-3 and TRBJ2-5; 9 nucleotides agree with TRBD2. Germline V lookup: CDR1 LGHNA, CDR2 YSLEER. The trim removed 0 bases at V and 3 bases at J, leaving 2 bases unmatched. CDR3 length equals 15 residues. The CDR3 region is CASSQELAGEETQYF. CDR3 in DNA: TGCGCCAGCAGCCAAGAGTTAGCGGGAGAAGAGACCCAGTACTTC.

This chain's CDR3 is CASRGLAFFGEQFF. The CDR3 DNA reads as TGCGCCAGCAGAGGACTAGCCTTTTTCGGTGAGCAGTTCTTC. This chain links TRBV10-2 with TRBJ2-1, with 8 bases identical to TRBD2. V dropped 6 bases and J dropped 9; count of bases not matched to a gene: 10. CDR3 length: 14 amino acids. Germline values: CDR1 WSHSY, CDR2 SAAADI.

A few counts support this clone. The V and J genes are TRBV27 and TRBJ1-2; TRBD1 matches at 8 bases. Trimming removed 5 bases from V and 8 bases from J; junction bases left unmatched: 7. CDR3 length: 13 residues. From germline, CDR1 is MNHEY and CDR2 SMNVEV (reference sequence). The CDR3 coding sequence is TGTGCCAGCAGTGGGCGACAGGGGTCGGGCTACACCTTC. This encodes CASSGRQGSGYTF.

The chain employs TRBV15 and TRBJ2-2; tentative D call: TRBD2 (5 bases). Deletions cut 5 bases from V and 7 bases from J, with 5 bases between. Germline V lookup: CDR1 LNHNV, CDR2 YYDKDF (reference sequence). The CDR3 sequence is 11 residues long. The CDR3 DNA reads as TGTGCCACCAGCGGGAGCGGGGAGCTGTTTTTT. Amino acids: CATSGSGELFF.

The sample holds a few counts of this clone. J is TRBJ2-5 and V is TRBV5-1; 9 bases match TRBD1. J was trimmed by 11 bases and V by 4 bases; bases with no gene match: 15. Germline assignment: CDR1 SGHRS and CDR2 YFSETQ. This CDR3 comprises 15 residues. CDR3 in DNA: TGCGCCAGCAGCCAACAGGGGGCGCAAATGAGACGGCAGTACTTC. Its translation is CASSQQGAQMRRQYF.

The V gene is TRBV19, the J gene TRBJ2-7; tentative D call: TRBD2 (5 bases). CDR3 length equals 12 residues. Looked up from germline, CDR1 is LNHDA and CDR2 is SQIVND (reference sequence). Trimming pared 3 bases from V and 7 bases from J, leaving 10 bases between. In DNA form, the CDR3 reads TGTGCCAGTAGTATTGTATCGGGGGAGCAGTACTTC. Translation gives CASSIVSGEQYF.

The gene calls are TRBV12-5 and TRBJ1-1; no clear D. CDR1 and CDR2 from the germline V gene are LGHNT and FRNRAP. Deletions cut 1 base from V and 2 bases from J, with 5 bases between. This CDR3 comprises 13 residues. Written as DNA, the CDR3 is TGTGCTAGTGGTTTGGGCCTAAACACTGAAGCTTTCTTT. This codes for CASGLGLNTEAFF.

Turning to this clone: At one boundary the junction diverges from the germline segment, which might be a read error. The rearrangement uses TRBV5-1 and TRBJ2-1; D remains unclear. The CDR3 totals 11 residues. Germline V CDR1 and CDR2: SGHRS, YFSETQ. Here the CDR3 DNA reads TGCGCCAGCAGCTTGAACAAGGAGCAGTTCTTC. Amino acids: CASSLNKEQFF. Full variable domain (rest looked up from reference TRBV5-1 and TRBJ2-1): KAGVTQTPRYLIKTRGQQVTLSCSPISGHRSVSWYQQTPGQGLQFLFEYFSETQRNKGNFPGRFSGRQFSNSRSEMNVSTLELGDSALYLCASSLNKEQFFGPGTRLTVL.

The J gene is TRBJ2-7, the V gene TRBV29-1, with TRBD1 matching over 7 bases. V was pared by 4 bases and J by 1 base, with 7 bases of the junction left unmatched. The CDR3 extends over 14 amino acids. The V gene's germline CDR1 is SQVTM and CDR2 ANQGSEA. The CDR3 spells CSVAVGQASYEQYF. The DNA of the CDR3 is TGCAGCGTTGCTGTAGGACAGGCATCCTACGAGCAGTACTTC.

This chain links TRBV7-3 with TRBJ2-1, with 12 bases that match TRBD2. CDR3 length: 18 amino acids. Germline V gene sequence: CDR1 SGHTA, CDR2 FQGTGA. The J segment lost 4 bases and the V segment lost 1 base, leaving 8 bases of the junction unmatched. The CDR3 DNA reads TGTGCCAGCAGCTTAAGAGCTAGCGGGAGGGTAGCATACAATGAGCAGTTCTTC. The encoded protein is CASSLRASGRVAYNEQFF.

The rearrangement joins TRBV7-2 to TRBJ2-5; possible D gene TRBD1, 6 bases. This CDR3 comprises 14 residues. CDR1 and CDR2 (germline): SGHTA, FQGNSA. Trimming shortened V by 5 bases and J by 5 bases, and 15 bases separated the two germline ends. The CDR3 spells CASSPGHLGETQYF. The CDR3 bases are TGTGCCAGCAGCCCGGGACACCTCGGGGAGACCCAGTACTTC.

Points on this clone: Other DNA variants within this sample encode the same CDR3. The genes are TRBV10-3 and TRBJ2-3, with D possibly matching TRBD2 (6 bases). V lost 3 bases to trimming and J lost 2 bases, with 12 bases between them. The CDR3 sequence is 15 residues long. Germline V lookup: CDR1 ENHRY, CDR2 SYGVKD. CDR3 bases: TGTGCCATCAGTGAACTAGCAGGAGCCACAGATACGCAGTATTTT. Translated, it gives CAISELAGATDTQYF.

The genes are TRBV11-2 and TRBJ1-1; D uncertain. V was shortened by 4 bases and J by 0 bases, with 6 bases between the two germline ends. The CDR3 covers 13 residues. Germline loops: CDR1 SGHAT, CDR2 FQNNGV. The CDR3 is CASSSGMNTEAFF. The CDR3 DNA sequence: TGTGCCAGCAGCTCTGGCATGAACACTGAAGCTTTCTTT.

This sequence joins TRBV4-2 and TRBJ2-1; maybe TRBD2 (7 bases). The CDR3 sequence is 15 residues long. Trimming removed 3 bases at V and 8 bases at J, with 17 bases between. CDR1 LGHNA and CDR2 YNFKEQ come from the germline V gene. The CDR3 region has the DNA TGTGCCAGCAGCCAGAGGGGGGGGAGGGTGGATGAGCAGTTCTTC. Residues: CASSQRGGRVDEQFF.

The rearrangement links TRBV9 to TRBJ2-7; 7 nucleotides agree with TRBD1. In germline, CDR1 is SGDLS, CDR2 YYNGEE. Losses at the gene ends were 0 bases for V and 10 bases for J; bases not matched to a gene: 4. The CDR3 spans 12 residues. The CDR3 nucleotides read TGTGCCAGCAGCGTAGAAGGGGGCGCACAGTACTTC. It is translated as CASSVEGGAQYF. Drawing the rest from reference TRBV9 and TRBJ2-7, the complete variable domain is DSGVTQTPKHLITATGQRVTLRCSPRSGDLSVYWYQQSLDQGLQFLIQYYNGEERAKGNILERFSAQQFPDLHSELNLSSLELGDSALYFCASSVEGGAQYFGPGTRLTVT.

J is TRBJ1-1 and V is TRBV29-1; D possibly corresponds to TRBD1 (6 bases). CDR3 size: 12 residues. Per the germline V gene, CDR1 is SQVTM and CDR2 is ANQGSEA. With 5 bases removed from V and 7 bases from J, the gap between germline ends came to 14 bases. The CDR3 nucleotides are TGCAGCGTTCCAACAGGGCCGTATGAAGCTTTCTTT. Protein product: CSVPTGPYEAFF. Full variable domain (missing parts from reference TRBV29-1 and TRBJ1-1): SAVISQKPSRDICQRGTSLTIQCQVDSQVTMMFWYRQQPGQSLTLIATANQGSEATYESGFVIDKFPISRPNLTFSTLTVSNMSPEDSSIYLCSVPTGPYEAFFGQGTRLTVV.

This clone has a handful of counts. The chain combines TRBV28 with TRBJ1-1; weak D call: TRBD1 (5 bases). V lost 8 bases, J lost 5 bases, and 9 bases lay in between. The CDR3 runs 11 residues. CDR1 MDHEN and CDR2 SYDVKM come from the germline V gene. This chain's CDR3 is CASPGGTEAFF. CDR3 nucleotide sequence: TGTGCCAGCCCCGGGGGAACTGAAGCTTTCTTT.

The V and J genes are TRBV5-1 and TRBJ2-3; TRBD2 might be the D (5 bases). Trimming shortened V by 3 bases and J by 4 bases, and 12 bases separated the two germline ends. The CDR3 runs to 14 residues. Germline lookup yields CDR1 SGHRS and CDR2 YFSETQ. Written as DNA, the CDR3 is TGCGCCAGCAGCTCGGTAGCGTCAGCAGATACGCAGTATTTT. It translates to CASSSVASADTQYF.